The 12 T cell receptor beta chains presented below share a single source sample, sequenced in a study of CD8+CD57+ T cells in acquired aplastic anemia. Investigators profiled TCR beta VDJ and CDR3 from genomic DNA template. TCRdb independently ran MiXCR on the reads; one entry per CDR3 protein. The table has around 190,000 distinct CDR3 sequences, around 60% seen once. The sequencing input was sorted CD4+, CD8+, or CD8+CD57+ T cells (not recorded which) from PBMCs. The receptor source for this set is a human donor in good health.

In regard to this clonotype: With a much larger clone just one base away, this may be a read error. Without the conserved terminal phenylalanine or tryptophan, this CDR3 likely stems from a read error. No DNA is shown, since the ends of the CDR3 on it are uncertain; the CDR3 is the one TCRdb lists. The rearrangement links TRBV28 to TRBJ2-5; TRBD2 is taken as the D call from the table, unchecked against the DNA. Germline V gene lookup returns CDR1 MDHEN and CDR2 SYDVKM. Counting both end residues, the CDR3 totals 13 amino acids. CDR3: CASGLSHATELFL.

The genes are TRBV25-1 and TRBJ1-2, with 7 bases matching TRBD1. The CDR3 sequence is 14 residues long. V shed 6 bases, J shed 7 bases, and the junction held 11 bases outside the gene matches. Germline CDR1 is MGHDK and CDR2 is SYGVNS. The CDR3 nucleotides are TGTGCCAGCAGAACAGGGGAGGGGTTCGGTGGCTACACCTTC. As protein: CASRTGEGFGGYTF.

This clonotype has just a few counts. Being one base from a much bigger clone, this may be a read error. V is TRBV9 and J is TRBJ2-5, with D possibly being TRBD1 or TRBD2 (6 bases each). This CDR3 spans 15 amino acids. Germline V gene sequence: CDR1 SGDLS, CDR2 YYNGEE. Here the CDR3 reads CASSVAGEGGETQDF. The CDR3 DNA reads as TGTGCCAGCAGCGTAGCGGGAGAAGGGGGAGAGACCCAGGACTTC.

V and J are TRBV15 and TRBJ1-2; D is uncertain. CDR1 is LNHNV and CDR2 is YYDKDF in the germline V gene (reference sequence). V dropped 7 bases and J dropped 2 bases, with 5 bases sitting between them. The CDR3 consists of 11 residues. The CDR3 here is CATKKNYGYTF. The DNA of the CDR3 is TGTGCCACCAAGAAGAACTATGGCTACACCTTC. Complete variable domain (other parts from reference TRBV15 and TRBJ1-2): DAMVIQNPRYQVTQFGKPVTLSCSQTLNHNVMYWYQQKSSQAPKLLFHYYDKDFNNEADTPDNFQSRRPNTSFCFLDIRSPGLGDTAMYLCATKKNYGYTFGSGTRLTVV.

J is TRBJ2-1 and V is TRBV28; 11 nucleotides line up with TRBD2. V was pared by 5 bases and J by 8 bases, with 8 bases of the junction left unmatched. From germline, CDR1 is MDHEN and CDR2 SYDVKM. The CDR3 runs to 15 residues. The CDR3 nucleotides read TGTGCCAGCAGTCGAATACTAGCGGGAGTGGATGAGCAGTTCTTC. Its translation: CASSRILAGVDEQFF.

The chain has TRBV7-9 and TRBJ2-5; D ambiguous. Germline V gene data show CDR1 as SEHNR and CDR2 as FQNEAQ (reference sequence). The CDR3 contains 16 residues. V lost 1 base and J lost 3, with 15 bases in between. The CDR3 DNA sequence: TGTGCCAGCAGCTTAGGGACGGTGAAAACGAAAGAGACCCAGTACTTC. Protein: CASSLGTVKTKETQYF.

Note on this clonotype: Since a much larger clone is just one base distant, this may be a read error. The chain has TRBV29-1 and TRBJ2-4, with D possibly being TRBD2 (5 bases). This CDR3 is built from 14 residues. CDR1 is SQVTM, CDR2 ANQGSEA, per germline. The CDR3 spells CSVVSGYAKNIRYF. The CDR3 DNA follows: TGCAGCGTTGTAAGCGGCTACGCCAAAAACATTCGGTACTTC.

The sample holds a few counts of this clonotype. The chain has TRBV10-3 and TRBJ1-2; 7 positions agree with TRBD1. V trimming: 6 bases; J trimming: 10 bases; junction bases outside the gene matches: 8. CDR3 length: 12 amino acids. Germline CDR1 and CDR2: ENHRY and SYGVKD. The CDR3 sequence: CAISDTQGIYTF. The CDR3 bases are TGTGCCATCAGCGATACACAGGGGATCTACACCTTC.

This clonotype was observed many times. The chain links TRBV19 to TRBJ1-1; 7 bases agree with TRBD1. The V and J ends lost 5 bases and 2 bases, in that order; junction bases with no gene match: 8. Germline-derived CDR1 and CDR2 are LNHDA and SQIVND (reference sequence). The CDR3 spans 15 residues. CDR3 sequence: CASSVATGLNTEAFF. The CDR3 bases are TGTGCCAGTAGTGTCGCGACAGGGCTTAACACTGAAGCTTTCTTT.

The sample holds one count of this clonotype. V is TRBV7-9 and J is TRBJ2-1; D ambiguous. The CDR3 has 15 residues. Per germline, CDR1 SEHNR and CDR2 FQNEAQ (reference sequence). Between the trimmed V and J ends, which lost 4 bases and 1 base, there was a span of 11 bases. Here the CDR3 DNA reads TGTGCCAGCAGCTCACGAGGTGTTTCCTACAATGAGCAGTTCTTC. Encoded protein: CASSSRGVSYNEQFF.

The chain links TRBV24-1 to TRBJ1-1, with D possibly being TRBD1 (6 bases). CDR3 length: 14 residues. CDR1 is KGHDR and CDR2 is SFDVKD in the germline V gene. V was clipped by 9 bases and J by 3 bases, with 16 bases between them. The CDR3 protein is CATPSQGKDTEAFF. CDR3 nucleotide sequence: TGTGCCACCCCGTCCCAGGGGAAGGACACTGAAGCTTTCTTT.

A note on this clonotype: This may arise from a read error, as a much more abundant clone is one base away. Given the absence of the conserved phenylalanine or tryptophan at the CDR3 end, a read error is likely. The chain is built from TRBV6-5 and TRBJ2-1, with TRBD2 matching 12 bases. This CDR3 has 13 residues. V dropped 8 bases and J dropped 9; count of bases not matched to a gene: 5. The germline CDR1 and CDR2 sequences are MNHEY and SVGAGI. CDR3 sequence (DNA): TGTGCCAGCGCGCTAGCGGGAGGGCCTGAGCAGTTCCTC. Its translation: CASALAGGPEQFL.